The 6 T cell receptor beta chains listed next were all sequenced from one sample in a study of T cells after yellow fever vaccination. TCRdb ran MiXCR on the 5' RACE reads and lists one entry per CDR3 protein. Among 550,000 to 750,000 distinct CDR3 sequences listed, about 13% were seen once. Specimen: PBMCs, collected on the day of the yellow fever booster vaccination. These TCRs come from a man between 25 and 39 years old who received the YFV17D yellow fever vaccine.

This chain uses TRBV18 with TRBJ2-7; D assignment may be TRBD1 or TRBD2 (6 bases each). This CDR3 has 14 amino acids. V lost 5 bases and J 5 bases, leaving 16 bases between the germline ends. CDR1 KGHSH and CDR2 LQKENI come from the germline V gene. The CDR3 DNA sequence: TGTGCCAGCTCATCTGATAAGGGGGGACACGAGCAGTACTTC. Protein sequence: CASSSDKGGHEQYF.

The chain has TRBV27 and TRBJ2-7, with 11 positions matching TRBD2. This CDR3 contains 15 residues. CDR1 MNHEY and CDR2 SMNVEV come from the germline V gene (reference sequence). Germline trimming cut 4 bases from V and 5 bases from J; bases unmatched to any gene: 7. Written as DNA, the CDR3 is TGTGCCAGCAGTTCCCTCCTAGCGGGGGGTCACGAGCAGTACTTC. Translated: CASSSLLAGGHEQYF.

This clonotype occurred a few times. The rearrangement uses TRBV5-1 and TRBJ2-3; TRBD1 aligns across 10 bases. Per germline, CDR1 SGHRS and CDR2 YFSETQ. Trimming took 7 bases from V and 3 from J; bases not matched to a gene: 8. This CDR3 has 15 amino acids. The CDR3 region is CASFHSGQGTDTQYF. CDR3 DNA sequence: TGCGCCAGCTTCCACTCGGGACAGGGGACAGATACGCAGTATTTT.

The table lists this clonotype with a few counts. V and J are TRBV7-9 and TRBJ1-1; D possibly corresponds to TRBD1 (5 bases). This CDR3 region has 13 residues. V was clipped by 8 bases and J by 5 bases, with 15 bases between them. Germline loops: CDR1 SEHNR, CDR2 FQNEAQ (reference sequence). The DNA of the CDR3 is TGTGCCAGCCTACCCAGGGAGCGAACTGAAGCTTTCTTT. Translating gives CASLPRERTEAFF.

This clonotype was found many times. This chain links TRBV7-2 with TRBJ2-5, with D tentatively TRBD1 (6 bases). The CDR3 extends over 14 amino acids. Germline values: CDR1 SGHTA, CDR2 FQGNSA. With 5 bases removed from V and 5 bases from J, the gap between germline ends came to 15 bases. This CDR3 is CASSPTTGLETQYF. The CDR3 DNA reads TGTGCCAGCAGCCCGACGACAGGTCTGGAGACCCAGTACTTC.

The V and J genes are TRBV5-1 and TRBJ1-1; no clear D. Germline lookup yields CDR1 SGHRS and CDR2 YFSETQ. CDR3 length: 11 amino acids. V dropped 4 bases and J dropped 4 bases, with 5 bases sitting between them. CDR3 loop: CASSTTTEAFF. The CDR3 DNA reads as TGCGCCAGCAGCACGACCACTGAAGCTTTCTTT.